This T cell receptor beta chain was documented in a study of tumor-infiltrating lymphocytes in primary liver carcinoma. The overall study: Patients were men and women aged 30 to 69 years.

The study co-extracted DNA and RNA from 20-30 mg of unsorted bulk tissue. Surgical resection served as treatment for the primary liver carcinoma of these patients. The CDR3 sequence is 14 residues long. Total RNA amounting to roughly 450 ng was the source from which TCR beta cDNA was made with a constant-region primer. Slightly modified ARM-PCR, run as three nested multiplex PCR rounds, produced the TCR beta libraries. Forward primers for TRBV1-TRBV30 and a C-beta reverse primer served the first two PCR rounds, at about 9 cycles each. Using its own MiXCR run on the multiplex PCR reads, TCRdb lists one record per CDR3 protein. The table records more than 70,000 distinct CDR3 sequences, more than 65% of them present only once. On this clonotype: Its antigen is still unknown.

Study-level points and caveats: Less overlap was seen in tumor-adjacent and tumor-blood pairs than in tumor region pairs.

This TCR came from a man aged 35 to 55 with primary liver carcinoma and hepatitis B virus infection. Sequences were obtained from liver tumor tissue from sampling region 1. Subset of the sample: tumor region T1, superior pole. The chain joins TRBV12-3 or TRBV12-4 to TRBJ1-1; D is ambiguous. DNA for the CDR3: TGTGCTAACACCGACGGAGTCATGAACACTGAAGCTTTCTTT. Translated, it gives CANTDGVMNTEAFF.